This T cell receptor beta chain was retrieved from a study of T-cell reconstitution after alpha-beta-depleted transplantation in children. The germline V and J ends were trimmed by 6 bases and 1 base, with 10 bases remaining between them. The CDR3 spans 14 residues. Preparing the TCRbeta library involved the use of unique molecular identifiers. TCRdb re-called the PCR reads with MiXCR, one entry per CDR3 protein. This table has over 200,000 distinct CDR3 sequences, about a tenth appearing once. A few counts support this clonotype. This specimen consisted of PBMCs from the stem cell graft donor, obtained from the stem cell graft. The chain carries TRBV12-3 or TRBV12-4 and TRBJ1-5; D is undetermined. The source of this sequence is a human donor who donated a stem cell graft to a child with acute lymphoblastic leukemia. This CDR3 reads CASSNDGSNQPQHF. In DNA form, the CDR3 reads TGTGCCAGCAGCAACGACGGGAGCAATCAGCCCCAGCATTTT.